A selection of T cell receptor beta chains follows, all from one sample in a study of T cells in Graves' hyperthyroidism and ophthalmopathy. TCRdb re-analysed the multiplex PCR reads in MiXCR, keeping a single row per CDR3 protein. The sample holds approximately 560,000 distinct CDR3 sequences, under 60% seen once. Input material: peripheral blood or thyroid tissue (not recorded which). The receptors here all came from a woman in her late teens or twenties with Graves' hyperthyroidism. Both conserved end residues are part of each CDR3.

>TRBJ1-2|TRBV12-3/TRBV12-4
CASSSLQGGRYGYTF
>TRBJ2-7|TRBV20-1
CSASAVASPSYEQYF
>TRBJ1-4|TRBV6-5
CASSYSADEKLFF
>TRBJ2-7|TRBV20-1
CSAAGQSYEQYF
>TRBJ2-7|TRBV10-3
CASSDSDGGGSPYEQYF
>TRBJ1-3|TRBV29-1
CSVVKLSGNTIYF
>TRBJ2-7|TRBV7-6
CASSLIAGAPYEQYF
>TRBJ1-1|TRBV19
CASTHDRGRDTEAFF
>TRBJ1-3|TRBV10-3
CAVSPDSGNTIYF
>TRBJ1-5|TRBV19
CATGRDRGLSNQPQHF
>TRBJ1-1|TRBV12-3/TRBV12-4
CASSLGRFGAFF
>TRBJ1-6|TRBV7-2
CASSSGTWDSPLHF
>TRBJ2-5|TRBV2
CAGRTVQETQYF
>TRBJ1-5|TRBV12-3/TRBV12-4
CASSFKEGGQPQHF
>TRBJ2-7|TRBV25-1
CASSDPTGAEYEQYF
>TRBJ1-6|TRBV25-1
CASRFDRSSYNSPLHF
>TRBJ1-1|TRBV2
CASRTRAGGTEAFF
>TRBJ2-7|TRBV15
CATSREWLDFYEQYF
>TRBJ1-1|TRBV29-1
CSVRTEGYTEAFF
>TRBJ2-2|TRBV20-1
CSASANTGELFF
>TRBJ1-2|TRBV20-1
CSARAFGTGNYGYTF
>TRBJ2-5|TRBV10-3
CASRGATKSGQETQYF
>TRBJ1-1|TRBV20-1
CSAKQVNTEAFF
>TRBJ1-6|TRBV7-9
CASSLVGDNSPLHF